The 5 T cell receptor beta chains listed next were all sequenced from one sample in a study of siplizumab effects on memory and regulatory T cells (dated 2019 in TCRdb). The library was built by means of the immunoSEQ multiplex PCR assay. TCRdb limited this immuneACCESS table to in-frame rearrangements with V and J called. A share of clones is missing; checked studies link under half to unresolved V genes, and the rest is unexplained. Across this sample there are roughly 120,000 clones, with around nine tenths seen only once. Jointly, the top ten make up approximately 1.2% of the sample. Sequenced input: CD4+ T cells sorted from blood. These receptors were obtained from a human donor in good health.

The V and J genes are TRBV19 and TRBJ2-5; TRBD1 matches at 8 bases. Trimming took 5 bases from V and 4 from J; bases not matched to a gene: 12. The CDR3 loop spans 16 amino acids. CDR1 LNHDA and CDR2 SQIVND come from the germline V gene (reference sequence). CDR3 amino acids: CASSPGSGGLGETQYF. DNA of the CDR3: TGTGCCAGTAGTCCCGGATCAGGGGGCCTGGGAGAGACCCAGTACTTC.

The chain links TRBV11-2 to TRBJ2-1; D is unresolved. Germline-derived CDR1 and CDR2 are SGHAT and FQNNGV. V was clipped by 1 base and J by 3 bases, with 4 bases between them. This CDR3 is 13 amino acids long. CDR3 amino acids: CASSLANYNEQFF. The CDR3 DNA reads TGTGCCAGCAGCTTAGCGAACTACAATGAGCAGTTCTTC.

The V gene is TRBV5-1, the J gene TRBJ2-2, with unresolved D. In germline, CDR1 is SGHRS, CDR2 YFSETQ. The CDR3 length is 17 residues. With 4 bases removed from V and 6 bases from J, the gap between germline ends came to 22 bases. This chain's CDR3 is CASSPSFGLPRSGELFF. CDR3 DNA sequence: TGCGCCAGCAGCCCCTCTTTTGGCTTACCCCGATCCGGGGAGCTGTTTTTT.

This clone has more than one count but fewer than ten. V and J are TRBV15 and TRBJ1-4; no definite D call. Trimming took off 7 bases at V and 7 bases at J, with 16 bases between the two ends. This CDR3 contains 14 residues. Germline V gene sequence: CDR1 LNHNV, CDR2 YYDKDF (reference sequence). CDR3 region: CATKNRVSGEKLFF. CDR3 nucleotide sequence: TGTGCCACCAAAAATAGGGTTTCAGGTGAAAAACTGTTTTTT.

The chain is built from TRBV9 and TRBJ2-5, with 7 nucleotides matching TRBD2. From germline, CDR1 is SGDLS and CDR2 YYNGEE. The CDR3 spans 15 residues. V shed 4 bases, J shed 0 bases, and the junction held 6 bases outside the gene matches. The CDR3 bases are TGTGCCAGCAGCCTCGGACTAGTAGACCAAGAGACCCAGTACTTC. It specifies CASSLGLVDQETQYF.